In this sample, the clone carrying this T cell receptor beta chain turned up a few times. As yet, its antigen is unknown. This record belongs to a study of T cells in localized non-small cell lung cancer. This table comes from immunoSEQ multiplex PCR, and its TCRdb copy is limited to in-frame clones, with some not included. The repertoire holds approximately 31,000 clones, with 86% as singletons. Trimming left V 4 bases short and J 2 bases short, with 11 bases between. CDR1 is SQVTM, CDR2 ANQGSEA, per germline. The CDR3 runs to 13 residues. Regarding the study as a whole: Patients showing higher blood T cell density tended to see longer overall survival. Among the tissues sampled, uninvolved adjacent lung had the highest T cell clonality, above tumor. Only one tumor region was sequenced, so heterogeneity remains possible. Adjacent lung had a median around 60 of the 100 largest tumor clones.

V gene TRBV29-1 combines with J gene TRBJ2-5; possibly TRBD1 for D (6 bases). This sample comprised peripheral blood, obtained before any cancer treatment. This clonotype was obtained from a male donor at least 60 years old with stage III lung adenocarcinoma. CDR3 region: CSVAVTGQETQYF. CDR3 nucleotide sequence: TGCAGCGTTGCGGTCACAGGGCAAGAGACCCAGTACTTC.